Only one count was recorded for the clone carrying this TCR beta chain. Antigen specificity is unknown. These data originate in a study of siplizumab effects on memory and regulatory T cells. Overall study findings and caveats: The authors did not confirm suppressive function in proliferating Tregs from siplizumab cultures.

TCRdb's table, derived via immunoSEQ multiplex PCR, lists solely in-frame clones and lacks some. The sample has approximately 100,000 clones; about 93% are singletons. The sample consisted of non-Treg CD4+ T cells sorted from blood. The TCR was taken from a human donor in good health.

The CDR3 coding sequence is TGTGCCAGCAGTGAATCGGGTTATGGAAATCAGCCCCAGCATTTT. This gives the protein CASSESGYGNQPQHF. The chain links TRBV25-1 to TRBJ1-5; D is undetermined. The germline V gene has CDR1 MGHDK and CDR2 SYGVNS. This CDR3 has 15 residues. The V gene lost 1 base and the J gene lost 4 bases, with 11 bases spanning the gap. Full variable domain (remainder filled in from reference TRBV25-1 and TRBJ1-5): EADIYQTPRYLVIGTGKKITLECSQTMGHDKMYWYQQDPGMELHLIHYSYGVNSTEKGDLSSESTVSRIRTEHFPLTLESARPSHTSQYLCASSESGYGNQPQHFGDGTRLSIL.